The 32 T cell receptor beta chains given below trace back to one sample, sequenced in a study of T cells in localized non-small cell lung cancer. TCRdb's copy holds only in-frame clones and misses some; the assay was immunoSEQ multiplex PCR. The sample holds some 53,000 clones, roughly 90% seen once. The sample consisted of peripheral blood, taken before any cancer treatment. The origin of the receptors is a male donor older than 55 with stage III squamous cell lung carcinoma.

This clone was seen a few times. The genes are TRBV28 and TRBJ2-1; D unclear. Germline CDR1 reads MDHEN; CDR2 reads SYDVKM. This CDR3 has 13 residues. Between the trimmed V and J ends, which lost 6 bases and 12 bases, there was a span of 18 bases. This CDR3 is CASSPTAPVWQFF. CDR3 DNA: TGTGCCAGCAGCCCTACCGCCCCAGTTTGGCAGTTCTTC.

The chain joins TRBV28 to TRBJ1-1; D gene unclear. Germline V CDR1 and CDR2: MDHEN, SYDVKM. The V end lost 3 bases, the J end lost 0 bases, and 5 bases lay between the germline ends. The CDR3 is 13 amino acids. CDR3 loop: CASSLTVNTEAFF. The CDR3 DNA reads TGTGCCAGCAGTTTGACCGTGAACACTGAAGCTTTCTTT.

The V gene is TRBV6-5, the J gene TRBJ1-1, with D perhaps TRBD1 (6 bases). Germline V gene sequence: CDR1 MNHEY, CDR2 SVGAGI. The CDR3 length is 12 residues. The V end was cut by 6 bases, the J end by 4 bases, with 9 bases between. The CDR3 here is CASSGQLTEAFF. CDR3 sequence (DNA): TGTGCCAGCAGCGGACAGCTCACTGAAGCTTTCTTT.

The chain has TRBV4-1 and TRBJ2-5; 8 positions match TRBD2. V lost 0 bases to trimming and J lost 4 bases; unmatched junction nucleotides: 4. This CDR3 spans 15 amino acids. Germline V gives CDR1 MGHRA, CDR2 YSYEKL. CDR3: CASSQDGGGLETQYF. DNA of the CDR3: TGCGCCAGCAGCCAAGACGGCGGGGGGTTAGAGACCCAGTACTTC.

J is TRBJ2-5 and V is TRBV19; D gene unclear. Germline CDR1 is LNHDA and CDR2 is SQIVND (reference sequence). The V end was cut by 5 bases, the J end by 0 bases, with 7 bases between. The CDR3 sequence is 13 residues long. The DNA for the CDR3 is TGTGCCAGTAGTTTAACGTACCAAGAGACCCAGTACTTC. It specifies CASSLTYQETQYF.

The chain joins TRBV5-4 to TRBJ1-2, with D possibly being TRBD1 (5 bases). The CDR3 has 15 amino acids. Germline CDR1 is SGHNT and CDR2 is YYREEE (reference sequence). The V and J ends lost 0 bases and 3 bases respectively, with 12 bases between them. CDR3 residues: CASSLAMQGDYGYTF. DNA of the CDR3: TGTGCCAGCAGCTTGGCCATGCAGGGCGACTATGGCTACACCTTC.

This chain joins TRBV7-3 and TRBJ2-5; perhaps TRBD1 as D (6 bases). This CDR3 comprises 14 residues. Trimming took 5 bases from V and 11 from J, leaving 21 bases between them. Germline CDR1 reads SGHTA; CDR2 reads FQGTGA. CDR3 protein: CASSLRQVIPQQYF. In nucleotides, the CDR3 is TGTGCCAGCAGCCTCCGACAGGTCATTCCTCAGCAGTACTTC.

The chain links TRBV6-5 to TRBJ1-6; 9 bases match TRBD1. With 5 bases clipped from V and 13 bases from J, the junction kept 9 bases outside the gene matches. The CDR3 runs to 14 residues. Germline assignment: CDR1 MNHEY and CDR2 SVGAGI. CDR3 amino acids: CASSTGQGTSPLHF. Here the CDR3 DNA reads TGTGCCAGCAGTACCGGACAGGGGACTTCCCCCCTCCACTTT.

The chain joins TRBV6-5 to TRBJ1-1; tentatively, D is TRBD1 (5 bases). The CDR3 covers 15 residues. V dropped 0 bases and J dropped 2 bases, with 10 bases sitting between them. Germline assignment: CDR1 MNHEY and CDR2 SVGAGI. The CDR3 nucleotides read TGTGCCAGCAGTTACTCGGGACCCATAAACACTGAAGCTTTCTTT. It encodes CASSYSGPINTEAFF.

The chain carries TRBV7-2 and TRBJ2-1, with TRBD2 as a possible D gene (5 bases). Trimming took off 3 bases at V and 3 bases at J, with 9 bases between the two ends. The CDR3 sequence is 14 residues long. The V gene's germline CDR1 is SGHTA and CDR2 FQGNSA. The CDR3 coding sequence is TGTGCCAGCAGCTTCAGCGGATACTACAATGAGCAGTTCTTC. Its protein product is CASSFSGYYNEQFF.

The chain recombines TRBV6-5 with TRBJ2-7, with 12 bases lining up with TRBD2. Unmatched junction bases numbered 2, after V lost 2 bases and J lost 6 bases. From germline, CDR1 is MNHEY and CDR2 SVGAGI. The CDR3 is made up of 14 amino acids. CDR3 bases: TGTGCCAGCAGTTACACTAGCGGGGGGTCCGAGCAGTACTTC. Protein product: CASSYTSGGSEQYF.

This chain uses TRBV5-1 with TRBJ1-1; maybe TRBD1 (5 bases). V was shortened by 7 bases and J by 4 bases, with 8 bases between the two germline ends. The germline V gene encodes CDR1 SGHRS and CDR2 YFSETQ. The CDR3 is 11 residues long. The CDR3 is CASSGGTEAFF. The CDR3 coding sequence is TGCGCCAGCTCCGGGGGCACTGAAGCTTTCTTT.

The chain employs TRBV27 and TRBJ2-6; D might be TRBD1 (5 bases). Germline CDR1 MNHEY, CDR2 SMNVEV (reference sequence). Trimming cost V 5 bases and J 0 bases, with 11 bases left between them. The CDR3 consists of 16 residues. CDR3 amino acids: CASSPIQGSGANVLTF. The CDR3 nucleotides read TGTGCCAGCAGTCCTATCCAGGGCTCTGGGGCCAACGTCCTGACTTTC.

The DNA of the CDR3 is TGTGCCAGCAGTTTGCAGCAGGGTTCTGGAAACACCATATATTTT. As protein: CASSLQQGSGNTIYF. The chain recombines TRBV6-5 with TRBJ1-3, with D possibly being TRBD1 (5 bases). V lost 4 bases and J lost 1, with 11 bases in between. CDR1 and CDR2 from the germline V gene are MNHEY and SVGAGI. The CDR3 is 15 residues long.

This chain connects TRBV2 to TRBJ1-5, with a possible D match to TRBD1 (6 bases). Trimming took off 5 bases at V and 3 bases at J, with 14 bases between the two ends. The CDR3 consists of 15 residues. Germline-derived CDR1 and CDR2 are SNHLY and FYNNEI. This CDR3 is CASSRGEGYNQPQHF. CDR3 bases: TGTGCCAGCAGTAGGGGGGAAGGGTACAATCAGCCCCAGCATTTT.

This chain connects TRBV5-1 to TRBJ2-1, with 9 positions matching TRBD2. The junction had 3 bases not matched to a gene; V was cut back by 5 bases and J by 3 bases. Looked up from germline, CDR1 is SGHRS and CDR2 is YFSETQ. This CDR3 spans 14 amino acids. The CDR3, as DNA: TGCGCCAGCAGTGGAGCGGGAGGCTACAATGAGCAGTTCTTC. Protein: CASSGAGGYNEQFF.

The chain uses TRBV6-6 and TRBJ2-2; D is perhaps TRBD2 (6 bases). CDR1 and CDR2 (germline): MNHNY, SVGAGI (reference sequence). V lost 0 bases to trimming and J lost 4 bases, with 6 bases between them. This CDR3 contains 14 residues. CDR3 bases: TGTGCCAGCAGTTACTCGACTAGCACCGGGGAGCTGTTTTTT. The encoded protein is CASSYSTSTGELFF.

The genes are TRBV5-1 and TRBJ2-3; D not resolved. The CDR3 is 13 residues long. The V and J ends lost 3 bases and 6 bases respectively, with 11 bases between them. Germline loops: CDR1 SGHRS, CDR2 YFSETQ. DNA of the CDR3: TGCGCCAGCAGCTCCCTCGGCCCGGATACGCAGTATTTT. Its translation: CASSSLGPDTQYF.

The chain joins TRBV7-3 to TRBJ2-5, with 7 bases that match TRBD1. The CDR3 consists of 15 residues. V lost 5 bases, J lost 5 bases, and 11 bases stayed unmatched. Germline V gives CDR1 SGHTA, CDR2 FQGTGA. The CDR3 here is CASSRTTGMGETQYF. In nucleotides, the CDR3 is TGTGCCAGCAGCCGCACGACAGGGATGGGGGAGACCCAGTACTTC.

In DNA form, the CDR3 reads TGTGCCAGCACGAGGAGGGGACACAATCAGCCCCAGCATTTT. Translation: CASTRRGHNQPQHF. V and J are TRBV2 and TRBJ1-5; tentative D call: TRBD1 (6 bases). The V gene's germline CDR1 is SNHLY and CDR2 FYNNEI. This CDR3 comprises 14 residues. Trimming took off 7 bases at V and 3 bases at J, with 13 bases between the two ends.

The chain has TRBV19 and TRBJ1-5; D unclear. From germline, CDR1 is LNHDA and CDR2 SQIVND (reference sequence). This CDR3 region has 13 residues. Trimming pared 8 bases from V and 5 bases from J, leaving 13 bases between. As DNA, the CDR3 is TGTGCCAGTCGCGGGGAGGGATATCAGCCCCAGCATTTT. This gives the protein CASRGEGYQPQHF.

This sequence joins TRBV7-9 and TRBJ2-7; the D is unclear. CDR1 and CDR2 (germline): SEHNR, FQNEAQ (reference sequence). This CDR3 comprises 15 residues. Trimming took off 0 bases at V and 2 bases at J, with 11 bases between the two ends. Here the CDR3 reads CASSLALAAAYEQYF. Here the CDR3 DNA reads TGTGCCAGCAGCTTAGCTTTGGCAGCAGCCTACGAGCAGTACTTC.

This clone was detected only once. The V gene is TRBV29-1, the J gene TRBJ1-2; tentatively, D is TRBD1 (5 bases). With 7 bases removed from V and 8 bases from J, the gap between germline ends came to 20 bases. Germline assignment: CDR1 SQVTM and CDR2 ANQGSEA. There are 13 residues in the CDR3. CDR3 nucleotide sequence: TGCAGCGCGGGGGATGTGGGGGTCGGCGGCTACACCTTC. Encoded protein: CSAGDVGVGGYTF.

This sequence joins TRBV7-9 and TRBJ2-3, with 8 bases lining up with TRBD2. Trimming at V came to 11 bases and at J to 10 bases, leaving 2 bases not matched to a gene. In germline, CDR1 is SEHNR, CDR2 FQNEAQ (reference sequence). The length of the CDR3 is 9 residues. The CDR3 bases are TGTGCCCCCGGGGGGGCGCAGTATTTT. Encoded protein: CAPGGAQYF.

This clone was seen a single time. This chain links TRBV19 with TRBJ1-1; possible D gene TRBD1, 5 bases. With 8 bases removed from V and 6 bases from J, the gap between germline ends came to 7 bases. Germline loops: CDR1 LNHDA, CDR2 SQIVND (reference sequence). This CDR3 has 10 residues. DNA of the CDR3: TGTGCCAGTTGGGGGGCTGAAGCTTTCTTT. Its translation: CASWGAEAFF.

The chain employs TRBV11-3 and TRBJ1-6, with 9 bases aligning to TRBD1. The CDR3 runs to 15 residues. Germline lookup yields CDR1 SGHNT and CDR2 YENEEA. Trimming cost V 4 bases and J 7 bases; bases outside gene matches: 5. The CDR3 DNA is TGTGCCAGCAGCTCCTCCGGGACAGGGAATTCACCCCTCCACTTT. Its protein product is CASSSSGTGNSPLHF.

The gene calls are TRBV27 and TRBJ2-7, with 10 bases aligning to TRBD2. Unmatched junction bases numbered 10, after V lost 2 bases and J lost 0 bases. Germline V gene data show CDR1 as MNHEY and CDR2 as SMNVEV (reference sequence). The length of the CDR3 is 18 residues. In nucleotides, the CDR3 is TGTGCCAGCAGTTTACGGACTAGCGGAGGGGACCTCTCCTACGAGCAGTACTTC. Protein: CASSLRTSGGDLSYEQYF.

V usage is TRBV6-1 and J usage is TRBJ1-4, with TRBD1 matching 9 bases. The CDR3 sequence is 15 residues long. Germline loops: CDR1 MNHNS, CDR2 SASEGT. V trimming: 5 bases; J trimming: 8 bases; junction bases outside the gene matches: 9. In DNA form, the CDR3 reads TGTGCCAGCAGTTCTACAGGGGGCGAAAACGAAAAACTGTTTTTT. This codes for CASSSTGGENEKLFF.

CDR3 coding DNA: TGTGCCAGCAGCTTAAACTGGTTGAACAATGAGCAGTTCTTC. Protein sequence: CASSLNWLNNEQFF. The chain has TRBV7-3 and TRBJ2-1; D not certain. The V gene lost 1 base and the J gene lost 5 bases, with 9 bases spanning the gap. Germline V gene data show CDR1 as SGHTA and CDR2 as FQGTGA. The CDR3 is made up of 14 amino acids. The full variable domain, with the rest looked up from reference TRBV7-3 and TRBJ2-1, is GAGVSQTPSNKVTEKGKYVELRCDPISGHTALYWYRQSLGQGPEFLIYFQGTGAADDSGLPNDRFFAVRPEGSVSTLKIQRTERGDSAVYLCASSLNWLNNEQFFGPGTRLTVL.

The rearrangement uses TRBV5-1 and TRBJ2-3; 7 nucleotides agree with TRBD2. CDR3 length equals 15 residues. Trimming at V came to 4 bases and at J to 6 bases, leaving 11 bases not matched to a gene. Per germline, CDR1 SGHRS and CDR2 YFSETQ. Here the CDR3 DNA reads TGCGCCAGCAGCGGACCGACTAGCTTTATGGATACGCAGTATTTT. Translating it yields CASSGPTSFMDTQYF.

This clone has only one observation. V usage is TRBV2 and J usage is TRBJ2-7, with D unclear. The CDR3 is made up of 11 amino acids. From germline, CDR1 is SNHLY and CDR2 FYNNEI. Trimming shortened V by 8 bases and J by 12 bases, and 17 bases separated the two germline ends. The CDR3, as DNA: TGTGCCAGCTTAACCCGACGCATCCCGTACTTC. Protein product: CASLTRRIPYF.

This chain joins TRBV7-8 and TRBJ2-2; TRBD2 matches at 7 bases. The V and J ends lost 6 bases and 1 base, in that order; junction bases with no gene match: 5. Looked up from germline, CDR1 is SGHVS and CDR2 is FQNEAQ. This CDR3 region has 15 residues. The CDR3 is CASSFSSGNTGELFF. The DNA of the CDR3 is TGTGCCAGCAGTTTCTCTAGCGGGAACACCGGGGAGCTGTTTTTT.